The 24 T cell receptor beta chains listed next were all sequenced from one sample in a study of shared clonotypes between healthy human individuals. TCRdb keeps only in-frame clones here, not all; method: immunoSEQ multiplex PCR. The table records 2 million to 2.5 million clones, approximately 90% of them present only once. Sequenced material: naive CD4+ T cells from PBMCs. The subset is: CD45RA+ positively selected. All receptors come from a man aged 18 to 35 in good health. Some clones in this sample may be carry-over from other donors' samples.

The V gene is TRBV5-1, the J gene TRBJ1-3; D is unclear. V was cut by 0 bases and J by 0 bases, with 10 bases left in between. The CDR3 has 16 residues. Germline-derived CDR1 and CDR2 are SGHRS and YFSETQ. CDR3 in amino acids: CASSLGDMSSGNTIYF. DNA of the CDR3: TGCGCCAGCAGCTTGGGTGACATGAGCTCTGGAAACACCATATATTTT.

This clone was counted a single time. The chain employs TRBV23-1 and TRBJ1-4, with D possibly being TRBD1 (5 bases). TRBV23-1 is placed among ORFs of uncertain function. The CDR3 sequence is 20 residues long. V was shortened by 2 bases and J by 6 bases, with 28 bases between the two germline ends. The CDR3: CASSQPTGDASPSQDEKLFF. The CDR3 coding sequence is TGCGCCAGCAGTCAACCGACGGGGGACGCATCCCCCTCGCAGGATGAAAAACTGTTTTTT.

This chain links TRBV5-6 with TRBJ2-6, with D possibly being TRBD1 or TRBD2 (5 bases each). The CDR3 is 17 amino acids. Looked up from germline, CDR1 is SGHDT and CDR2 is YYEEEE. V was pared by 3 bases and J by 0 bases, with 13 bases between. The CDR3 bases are TGTGCCAGCAGCTCCAGAGGGGACCTCTCTGGGGCCAACGTCCTGACTTTC. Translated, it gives CASSSRGDLSGANVLTF.

The CDR3 protein is CASSQFRLGPQLTDTQYF. The CDR3 region has the DNA TGTGCCAGCAGCCAATTTAGACTAGGACCCCAACTCACAGATACGCAGTATTTT. The chain uses TRBV11-2 and TRBJ2-3; possibly TRBD2 for D (6 bases). This CDR3 contains 18 residues. Germline lookup yields CDR1 SGHAT and CDR2 FQNNGV. V was pared by 5 bases and J by 2 bases, with 23 bases between.

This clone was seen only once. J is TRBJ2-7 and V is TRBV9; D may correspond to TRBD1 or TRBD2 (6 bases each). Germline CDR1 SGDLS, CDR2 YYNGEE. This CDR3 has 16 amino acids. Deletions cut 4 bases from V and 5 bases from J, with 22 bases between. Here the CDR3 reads CASSPWGAGAPHEQYF. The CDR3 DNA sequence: TGTGCCAGCAGCCCCTGGGGGGCAGGGGCACCTCACGAGCAGTACTTC.

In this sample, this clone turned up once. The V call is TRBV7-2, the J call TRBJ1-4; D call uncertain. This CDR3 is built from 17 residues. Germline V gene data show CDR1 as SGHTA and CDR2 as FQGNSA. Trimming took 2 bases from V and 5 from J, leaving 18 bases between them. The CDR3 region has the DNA TGTGCCAGCAGCTTATGGCCCCCCGGCGTGAGGAATGAAAAACTGTTTTTT. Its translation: CASSLWPPGVRNEKLFF.

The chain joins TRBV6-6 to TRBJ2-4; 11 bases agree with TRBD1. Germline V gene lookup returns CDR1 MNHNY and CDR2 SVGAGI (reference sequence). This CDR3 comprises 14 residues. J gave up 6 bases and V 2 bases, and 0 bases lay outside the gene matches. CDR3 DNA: TGTGCCAGCAGTTACGGGACAGGGGGAAACATTCAGTACTTC. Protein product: CASSYGTGGNIQYF.

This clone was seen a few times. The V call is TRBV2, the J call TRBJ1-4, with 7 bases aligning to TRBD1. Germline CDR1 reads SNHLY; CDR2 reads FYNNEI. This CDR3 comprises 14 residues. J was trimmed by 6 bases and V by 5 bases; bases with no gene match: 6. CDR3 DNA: TGTGCCAGCAGTCTTCGAGGGGGCGATGAAAAACTGTTTTTT. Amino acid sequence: CASSLRGGDEKLFF.

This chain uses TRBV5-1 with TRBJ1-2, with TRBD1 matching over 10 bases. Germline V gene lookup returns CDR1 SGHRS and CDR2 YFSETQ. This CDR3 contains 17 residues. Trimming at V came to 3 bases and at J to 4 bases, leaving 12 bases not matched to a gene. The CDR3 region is CASSSIPGQGYGYGYTF. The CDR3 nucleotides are TGCGCCAGCAGCTCTATTCCGGGACAGGGGTATGGCTATGGCTACACCTTC.

The CDR3 bases are TGTGCCAGCACCCCTATGACTAGCGGGCCAGTCACAGATACGCAGTATTTT. Translated: CASTPMTSGPVTDTQYF. The chain couples TRBV5-4 to TRBJ2-3, with TRBD2 identical over 10 bases. Trimming took 6 bases from V and 2 from J; bases not matched to a gene: 12. CDR1 is SGHNT, CDR2 YYREEE, per germline (reference sequence). There are 17 residues in the CDR3.

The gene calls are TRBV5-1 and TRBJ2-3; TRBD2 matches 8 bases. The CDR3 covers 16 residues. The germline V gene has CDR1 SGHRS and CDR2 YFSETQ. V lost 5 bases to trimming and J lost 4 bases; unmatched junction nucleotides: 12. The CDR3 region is CASRIVISGRPDTQYF. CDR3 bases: TGCGCCAGCAGAATCGTAATAAGCGGGAGACCAGATACGCAGTATTTT.

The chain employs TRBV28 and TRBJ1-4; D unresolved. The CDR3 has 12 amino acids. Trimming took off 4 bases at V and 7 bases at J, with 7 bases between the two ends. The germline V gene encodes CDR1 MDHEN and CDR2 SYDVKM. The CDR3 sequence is CASSYAAEKLFF. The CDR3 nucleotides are TGTGCCAGCAGTTATGCAGCTGAAAAACTGTTTTTT.

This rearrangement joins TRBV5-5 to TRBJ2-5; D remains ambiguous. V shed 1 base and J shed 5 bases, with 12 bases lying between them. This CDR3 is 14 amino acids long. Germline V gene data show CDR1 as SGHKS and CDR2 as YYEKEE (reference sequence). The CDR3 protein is CASSLWVRPETQYF. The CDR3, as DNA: TGTGCCAGCAGCTTGTGGGTGAGGCCGGAGACCCAGTACTTC.

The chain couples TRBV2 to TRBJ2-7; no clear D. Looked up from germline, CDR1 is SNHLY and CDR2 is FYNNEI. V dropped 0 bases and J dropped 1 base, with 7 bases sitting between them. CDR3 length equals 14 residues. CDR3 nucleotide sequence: TGTGCCAGCAGTGAAGCGGGAACGTCCTACGAGCAGTACTTC. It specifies CASSEAGTSYEQYF.

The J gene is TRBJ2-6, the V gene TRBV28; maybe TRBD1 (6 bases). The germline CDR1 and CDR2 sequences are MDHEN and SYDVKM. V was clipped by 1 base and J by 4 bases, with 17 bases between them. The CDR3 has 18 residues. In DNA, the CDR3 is TGTGCCAGCAGTTTATTCCCGGGCCAGGGGTCCGGGGCCAACGTCCTGACTTTC. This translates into CASSLFPGQGSGANVLTF.

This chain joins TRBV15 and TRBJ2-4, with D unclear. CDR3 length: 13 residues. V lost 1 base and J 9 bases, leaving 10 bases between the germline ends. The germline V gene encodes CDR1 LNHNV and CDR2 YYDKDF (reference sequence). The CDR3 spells CATSRGVAGIQYF. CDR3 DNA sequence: TGTGCCACCAGCAGAGGAGTGGCTGGCATTCAGTACTTC. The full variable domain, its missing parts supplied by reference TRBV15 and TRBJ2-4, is DAMVIQNPRYQVTQFGKPVTLSCSQTLNHNVMYWYQQKSSQAPKLLFHYYDKDFNNEADTPDNFQSRRPNTSFCFLDIRSPGLGDTAMYLCATSRGVAGIQYFGAGTRLSVL.

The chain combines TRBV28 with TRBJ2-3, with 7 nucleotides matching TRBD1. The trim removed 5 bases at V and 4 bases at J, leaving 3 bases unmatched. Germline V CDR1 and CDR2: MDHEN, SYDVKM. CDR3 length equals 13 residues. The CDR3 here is CASSRQGPDTQYF. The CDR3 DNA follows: TGTGCCAGCAGTCGACAGGGCCCAGATACGCAGTATTTT. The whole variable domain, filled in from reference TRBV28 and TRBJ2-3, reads DVKVTQSSRYLVKRTGEKVFLECVQDMDHENMFWYRQDPGLGLRLIYFSYDVKMKEKGDIPEGYSVSREKKERFSLILESASTNQTSMYLCASSRQGPDTQYFGPGTRLTVL.

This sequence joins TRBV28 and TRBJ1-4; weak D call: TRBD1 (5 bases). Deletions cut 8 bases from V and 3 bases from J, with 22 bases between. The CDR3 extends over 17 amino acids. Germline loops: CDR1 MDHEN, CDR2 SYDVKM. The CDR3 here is CASSWVGVYGSNEKLFF. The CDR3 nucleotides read TGTGCCAGCTCCTGGGTGGGGGTGTACGGGTCTAATGAAAAACTGTTTTTT.

CDR3 sequence: CASSYEYTEAFF. Here the CDR3 DNA reads TGTGCCAGCAGTTATGAATACACTGAAGCTTTCTTT. The chain recombines TRBV28 with TRBJ1-1; no clear D. The V gene's germline CDR1 is MDHEN and CDR2 SYDVKM. This CDR3 spans 12 amino acids. Trimming took off 4 bases at V and 3 bases at J, with 6 bases between the two ends.

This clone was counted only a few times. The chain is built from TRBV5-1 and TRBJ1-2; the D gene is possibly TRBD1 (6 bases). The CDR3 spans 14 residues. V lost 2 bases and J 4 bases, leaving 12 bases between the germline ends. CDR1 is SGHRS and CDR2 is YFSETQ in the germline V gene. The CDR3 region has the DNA TGCGCCAGCAGCTTTTGGACAGACTCCTATGGCTACACCTTC. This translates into CASSFWTDSYGYTF.

The CDR3 loop reads CASSLAWEDTDTQYF. CDR3 nucleotides: TGTGCCAGCAGCTTAGCGTGGGAGGACACAGATACGCAGTATTTT. The V call is TRBV7-8, the J call TRBJ2-3; D might be TRBD2 (6 bases). V was pared by 0 bases and J by 2 bases, with 9 bases between. In germline, CDR1 is SGHVS, CDR2 FQNEAQ. The CDR3 totals 15 residues.

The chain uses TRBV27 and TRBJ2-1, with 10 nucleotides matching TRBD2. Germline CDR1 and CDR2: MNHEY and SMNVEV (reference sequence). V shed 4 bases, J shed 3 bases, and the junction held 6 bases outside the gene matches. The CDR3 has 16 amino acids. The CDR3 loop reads CASSSAGGRYYNEQFF. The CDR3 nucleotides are TGTGCCAGCAGTTCAGCGGGAGGGAGATACTACAATGAGCAGTTCTTC.

This CDR3 reads CASSLFTRGNSRETQYF. The CDR3 DNA is TGTGCCAGCAGCTTATTCACCCGGGGCAACTCGAGGGAGACCCAGTACTTC. J is TRBJ2-5 and V is TRBV7-6; D may match TRBD1 or TRBD2 (5 bases each). Germline-derived CDR1 and CDR2 are SGHVS and FNYEAQ. V was cut by 2 bases and J by 5 bases, with 21 bases left in between. The CDR3 runs to 17 residues.

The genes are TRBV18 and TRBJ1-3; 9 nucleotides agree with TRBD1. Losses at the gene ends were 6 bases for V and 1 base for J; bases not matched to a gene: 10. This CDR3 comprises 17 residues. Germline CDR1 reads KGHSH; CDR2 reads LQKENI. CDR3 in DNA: TGTGCCAGCTCCCGGACCGGGACAGGGAATTCTGGAAACACCATATATTTT. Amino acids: CASSRTGTGNSGNTIYF.